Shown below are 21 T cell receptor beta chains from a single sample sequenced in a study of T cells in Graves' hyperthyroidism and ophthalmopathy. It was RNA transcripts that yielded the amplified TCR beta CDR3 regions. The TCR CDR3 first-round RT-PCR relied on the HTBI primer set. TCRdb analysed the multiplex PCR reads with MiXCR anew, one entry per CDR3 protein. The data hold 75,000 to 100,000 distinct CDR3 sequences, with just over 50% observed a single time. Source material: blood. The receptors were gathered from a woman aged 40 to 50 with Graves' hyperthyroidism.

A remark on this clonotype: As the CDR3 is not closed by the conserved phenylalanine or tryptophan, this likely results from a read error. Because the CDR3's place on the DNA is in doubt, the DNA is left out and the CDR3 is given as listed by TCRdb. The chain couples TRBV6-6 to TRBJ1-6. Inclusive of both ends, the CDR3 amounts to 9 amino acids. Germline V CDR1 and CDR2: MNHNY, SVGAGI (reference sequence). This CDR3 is CASSYSAQT.

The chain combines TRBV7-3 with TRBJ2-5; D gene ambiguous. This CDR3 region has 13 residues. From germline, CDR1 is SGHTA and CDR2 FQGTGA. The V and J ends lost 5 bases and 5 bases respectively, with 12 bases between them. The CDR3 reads CASSRTPAETQYF. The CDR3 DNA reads TGTGCCAGCAGCCGGACCCCGGCGGAGACCCAGTACTTC.

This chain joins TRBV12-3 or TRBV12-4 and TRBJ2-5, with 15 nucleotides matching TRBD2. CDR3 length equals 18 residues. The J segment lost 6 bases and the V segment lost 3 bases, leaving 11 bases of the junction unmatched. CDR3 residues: CASSFGTWTSGRAKTQYF. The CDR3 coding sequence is TGTGCCAGCAGTTTCGGGACATGGACTAGCGGGAGGGCCAAGACCCAGTACTTC.

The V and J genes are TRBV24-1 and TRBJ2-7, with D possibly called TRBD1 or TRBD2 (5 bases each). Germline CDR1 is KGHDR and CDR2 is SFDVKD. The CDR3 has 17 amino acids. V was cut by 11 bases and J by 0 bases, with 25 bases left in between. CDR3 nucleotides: TGTGCCAGCAGCTTGGCCTGGGGACGTCGGAGCTCCTACGAGCAGTACTTC. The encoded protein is CASSLAWGRRSSYEQYF.

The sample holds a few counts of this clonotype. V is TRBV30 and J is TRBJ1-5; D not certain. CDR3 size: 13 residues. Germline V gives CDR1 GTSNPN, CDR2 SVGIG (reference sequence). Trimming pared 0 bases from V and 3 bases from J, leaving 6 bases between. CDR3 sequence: CAWSVTFNQPQHF. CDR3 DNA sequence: TGTGCCTGGAGTGTAACGTTCAATCAGCCCCAGCATTTT.

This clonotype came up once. The CDR3 region is CSVGGAGQGAETQYF. The CDR3 bases are TGCAGCGTTGGGGGCGCGGGACAGGGAGCGGAGACCCAGTACTTC. This chain uses TRBV29-1 with TRBJ2-5, with 9 bases matching TRBD1. The germline V gene encodes CDR1 SQVTM and CDR2 ANQGSEA. CDR3 length equals 15 residues. V was pared by 4 bases and J by 5 bases, with 11 bases of the junction left unmatched.

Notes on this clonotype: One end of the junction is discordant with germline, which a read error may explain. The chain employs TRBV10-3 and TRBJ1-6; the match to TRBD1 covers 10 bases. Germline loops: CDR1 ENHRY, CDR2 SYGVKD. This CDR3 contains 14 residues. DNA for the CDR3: TGTGCCAGCAGTGAGCGGGGACAGGGGACACCCCTCCACTTT. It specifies CASSERGQGTPLHF.

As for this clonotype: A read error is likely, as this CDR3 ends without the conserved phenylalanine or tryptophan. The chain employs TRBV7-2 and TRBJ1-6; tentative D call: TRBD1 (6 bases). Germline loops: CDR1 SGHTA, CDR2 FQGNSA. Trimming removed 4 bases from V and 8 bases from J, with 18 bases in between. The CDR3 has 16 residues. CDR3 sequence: CASSSWGTDRYSPLHL. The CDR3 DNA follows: TGTGCCAGCAGCTCTTGGGGGACGGACAGATATTCACCCCTCCACCTT.

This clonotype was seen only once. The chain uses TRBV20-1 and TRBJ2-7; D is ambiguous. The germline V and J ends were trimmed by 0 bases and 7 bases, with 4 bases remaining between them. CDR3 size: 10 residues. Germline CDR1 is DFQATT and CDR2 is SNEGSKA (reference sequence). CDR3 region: CSARDREQYF. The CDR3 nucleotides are TGCAGTGCTAGAGACCGGGAGCAGTACTTC.

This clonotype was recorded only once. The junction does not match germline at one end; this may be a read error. For the CDR3, the DNA is TGTGCCGCCAGCAGCTCCGGACTAGTGGAGACCCAGTACTTC. Protein sequence: CAASSSGLVETQYF. V usage is TRBV15 and J usage is TRBJ2-5; 7 bases are shared with TRBD2. Germline CDR1 LNHNV, CDR2 YYDKDF (reference sequence). CDR3 length equals 14 residues.

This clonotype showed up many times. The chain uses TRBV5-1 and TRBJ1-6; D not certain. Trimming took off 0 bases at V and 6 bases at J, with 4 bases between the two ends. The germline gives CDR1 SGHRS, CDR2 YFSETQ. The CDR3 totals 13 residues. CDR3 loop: CASSLVANSPLHF. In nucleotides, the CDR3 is TGCGCCAGCAGCTTGGTAGCTAATTCACCCCTCCACTTT.

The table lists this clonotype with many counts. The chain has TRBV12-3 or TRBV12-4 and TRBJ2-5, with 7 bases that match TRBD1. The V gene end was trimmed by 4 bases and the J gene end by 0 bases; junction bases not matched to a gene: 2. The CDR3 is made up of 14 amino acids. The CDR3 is CASSWDSHQETQYF. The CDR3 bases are TGTGCCAGCAGTTGGGACAGCCACCAAGAGACCCAGTACTTC.

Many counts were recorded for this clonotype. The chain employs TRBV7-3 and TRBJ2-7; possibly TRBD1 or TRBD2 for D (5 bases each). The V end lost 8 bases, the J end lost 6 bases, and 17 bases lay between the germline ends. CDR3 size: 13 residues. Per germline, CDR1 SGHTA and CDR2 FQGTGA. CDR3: CASALGERTEQYF. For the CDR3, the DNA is TGTGCCAGCGCTTTGGGGGAGCGGACCGAGCAGTACTTC.

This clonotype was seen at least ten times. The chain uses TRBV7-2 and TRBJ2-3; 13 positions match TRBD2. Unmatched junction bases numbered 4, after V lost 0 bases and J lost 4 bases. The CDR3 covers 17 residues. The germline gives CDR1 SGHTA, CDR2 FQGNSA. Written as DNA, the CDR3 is TGTGCCAGCAGCTTAGCGGGACTAGCGGGAAAGCCAGATACGCAGTATTTT. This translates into CASSLAGLAGKPDTQYF. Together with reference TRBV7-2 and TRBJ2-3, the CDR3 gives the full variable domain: GAGVSQSPSNKVTEKGKDVELRCDPISGHTALYWYRQSLGQGLEFLIYFQGNSAPDKSGLPSDRFSAERTGGSVSTLTIQRTQQEDSAVYLCASSLAGLAGKPDTQYFGPGTRLTVL.

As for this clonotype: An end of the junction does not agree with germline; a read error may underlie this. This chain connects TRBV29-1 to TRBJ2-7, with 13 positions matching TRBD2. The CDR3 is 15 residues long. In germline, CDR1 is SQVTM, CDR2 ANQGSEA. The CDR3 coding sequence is TGCAGCGTTGTGTGGACTAGCGGGAGCTCCTACGGGCAGTACTTC. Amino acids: CSVVWTSGSSYGQYF.

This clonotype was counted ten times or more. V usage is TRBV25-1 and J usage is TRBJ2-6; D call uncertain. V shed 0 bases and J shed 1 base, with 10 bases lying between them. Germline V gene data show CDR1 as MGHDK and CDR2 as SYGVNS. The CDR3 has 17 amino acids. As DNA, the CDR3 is TGTGCCAGCAGTGAATATCGAGGAGCATCTGGGGCCAACGTCCTGACTTTC. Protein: CASSEYRGASGANVLTF.

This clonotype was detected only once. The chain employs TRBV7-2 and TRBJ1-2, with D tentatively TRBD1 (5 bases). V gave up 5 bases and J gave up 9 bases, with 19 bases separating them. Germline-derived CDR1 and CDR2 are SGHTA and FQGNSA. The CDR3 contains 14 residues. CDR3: CASSPRRGGGRYTF. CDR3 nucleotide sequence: TGTGCCAGCAGCCCCAGAAGAGGCGGGGGACGCTACACCTTC. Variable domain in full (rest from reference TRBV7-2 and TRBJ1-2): GAGVSQSPSNKVTEKGKDVELRCDPISGHTALYWYRQSLGQGLEFLIYFQGNSAPDKSGLPSDRFSAERTGGSVSTLTIQRTQQEDSAVYLCASSPRRGGGRYTFGSGTRLTVV.

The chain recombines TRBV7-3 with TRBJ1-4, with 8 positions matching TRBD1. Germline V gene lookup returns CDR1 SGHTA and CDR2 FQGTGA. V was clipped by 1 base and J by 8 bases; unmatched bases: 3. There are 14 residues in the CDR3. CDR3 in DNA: TGTGCCAGCAGCTTAAGCAGGGGGCAGGAAAAACTGTTTTTT. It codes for CASSLSRGQEKLFF.

CDR3 bases: TGTGCCAGCAGCTTAGGGGATTGGACTAGCGGGAGGTCCTGTCGAGAGACCCAGTACTTC. Amino acid sequence: CASSLGDWTSGRSCRETQYF. This chain joins TRBV7-9 and TRBJ2-5; TRBD2 aligns across 14 bases. Germline CDR1 reads SEHNR; CDR2 reads FQNEAQ (reference sequence). The CDR3 sequence is 20 residues long. Unmatched junction bases numbered 14, after V lost 1 base and J lost 4 bases. Full variable domain (outside the CDR3, taken from reference TRBV7-9 and TRBJ2-5): DTGVSQNPRHKITKRGQNVTFRCDPISEHNRLYWYRQTLGQGPEFLTYFQNEAQLEKSRLLSDRFSAERPKGSFSTLEIQRTEQGDSAMYLCASSLGDWTSGRSCRETQYFGPGTRLLVL.

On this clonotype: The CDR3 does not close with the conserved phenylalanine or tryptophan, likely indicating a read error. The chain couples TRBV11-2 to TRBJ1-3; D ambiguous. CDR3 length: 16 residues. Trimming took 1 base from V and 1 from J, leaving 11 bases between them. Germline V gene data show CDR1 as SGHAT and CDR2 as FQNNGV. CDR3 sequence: CASSLGSSISGNTIYA. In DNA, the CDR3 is TGTGCCAGCAGCTTAGGGAGTTCAATTTCTGGAAACACCATATATGCT.

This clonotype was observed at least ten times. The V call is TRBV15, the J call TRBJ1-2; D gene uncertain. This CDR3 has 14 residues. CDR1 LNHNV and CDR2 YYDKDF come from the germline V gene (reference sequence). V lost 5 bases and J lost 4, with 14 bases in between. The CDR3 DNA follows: TGTGCCACCAGCCCTAGTAACCGGGCCTATGGCTACACCTTC. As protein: CATSPSNRAYGYTF.